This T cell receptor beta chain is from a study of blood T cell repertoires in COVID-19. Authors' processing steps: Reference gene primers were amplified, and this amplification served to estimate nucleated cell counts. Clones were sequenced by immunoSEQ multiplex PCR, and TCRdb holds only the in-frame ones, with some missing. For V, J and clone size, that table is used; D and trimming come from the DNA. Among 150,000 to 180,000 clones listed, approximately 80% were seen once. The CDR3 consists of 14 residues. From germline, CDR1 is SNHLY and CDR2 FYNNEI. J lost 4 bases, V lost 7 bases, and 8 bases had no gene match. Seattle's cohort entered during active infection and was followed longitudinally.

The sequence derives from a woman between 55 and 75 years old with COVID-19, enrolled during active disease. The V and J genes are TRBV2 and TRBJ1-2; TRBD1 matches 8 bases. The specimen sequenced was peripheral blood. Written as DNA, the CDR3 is TGTGCCAGCACCCCCCGGACAGGGAGCTATGGCTACACCTTC. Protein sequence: CASTPRTGSYGYTF.